These T cell receptor beta chains were read from a single sample in a study of cytotoxic CD8 clonotypes in ibrutinib-treated CLL. Only in-frame clones appear in the TCRdb table, and some are missing; sequencing was by immunoSEQ multiplex PCR. The sample lists about 50,000 clones; approximately 54% were seen once. Here the sequenced sample was PBMCs, taken at disease progression, from a patient treated with ibrutinib. The receptors were sampled from a human donor with chronic lymphocytic leukemia. Both conserved end residues are part of each CDR3. D genes are given only for firm matches. Only some rows state a clone size, as once, few, many or a class for expanded clones.

v_gene	j_gene	abundance	d_gene	CDR3aa	CDR3nt
TRBV7-6	TRBJ2-5	NA	NA	CASRAERGGQETQYF	TGTGCCAGCAGGGCCGAAAGGGGGGGCCAAGAGACCCAGTACTTC
TRBV27	TRBJ2-2	NA	NA	CASSTGNTGELFF	TGTGCCAGCAGTACAGGGAACACCGGGGAGCTGTTTTTT
TRBV7-9	TRBJ2-2	large	NA	CASSFYTGELFF	TGTGCCAGCAGCTTCTACACCGGGGAGCTGTTTTTT
TRBV25-1	TRBJ1-1	NA	NA	CASSELGTPEAFF	TGTGCCAGCAGTGAATTAGGGACACCTGAAGCTTTCTTT
TRBV7-9	TRBJ2-7	NA	TRBD1	CASSINRGMNEQYF	TGTGCCAGCAGCATTAACAGGGGGATGAACGAGCAGTACTTC
TRBV6-6	TRBJ2-7	NA	NA	CASRVGLSQSYEQYF	TGTGCCAGCAGGGTTGGACTTAGCCAATCCTACGAGCAGTACTTC
TRBV28	TRBJ2-1	NA	NA	CASSPTWGVRVYNEQFF	TGTGCCAGCAGTCCAACCTGGGGGGTAAGGGTCTACAATGAGCAGTTCTTC
TRBV6-5	TRBJ1-1	once	NA	CASSFGSNTEAFF	TGTGCCAGCAGCTTTGGATCAAACACTGAAGCTTTCTTT
TRBV5-1	TRBJ1-2	NA	NA	CASSYSGPRDGYTF	TGCGCCAGCAGCTACTCAGGACCGCGCGATGGCTACACCTTC
TRBV4-2	TRBJ2-3	NA	TRBD2	CASSQDLTSGGLRDTQYF	TGTGCCAGCAGCCAAGACTTGACTAGCGGGGGGCTCAGAGATACGCAGTATTTT
TRBV6-5	TRBJ2-7	NA	NA	CASSRDRAYEQYF	TGTGCCAGCAGTAGGGACCGAGCCTACGAGCAGTACTTC
TRBV13	TRBJ1-6	few	NA	CASSLEAANSPLHF	TGTGCCAGCAGCTTAGAGGCAGCAAATTCACCCCTCCACTTT
TRBV5-1	TRBJ2-7	NA	NA	CASSPRWPKPDEQYF	TGCGCCAGCAGCCCCAGGTGGCCAAAGCCCGACGAGCAGTACTTC
TRBV7-2	TRBJ2-3	NA	NA	CASRGGQTTDTQYF	TGTGCCAGCAGAGGAGGACAGACCACAGATACGCAGTATTTT
TRBV19	TRBJ2-7	few	NA	CASSTPGPWRQYF	TGTGCCAGTAGTACCCCGGGGCCTTGGAGGCAGTACTTC
TRBV6-1	TRBJ2-7	few	TRBD2	CASTPGGRVEQYF	TGTGCCAGCACTCCCGGGGGGAGGGTCGAGCAGTACTTC
TRBV6-5	TRBJ2-7	NA	NA	CASTARGSSYEQYF	TGTGCCAGCACCGCTAGGGGATCCTCCTACGAGCAGTACTTC
TRBV20-1	TRBJ1-2	NA	NA	CSPYGYTF	TGCAGTCCCTATGGCTACACCTTC
TRBV10-3	TRBJ2-2	once	TRBD2	CATRRAGASGELFF	TGTGCCACCAGGCGGGCGGGAGCGTCCGGGGAGCTGTTTTTT
TRBV10-3	TRBJ2-3	NA	NA	CATRDSATDTQYF	TGTGCCACCAGGGACTCCGCCACAGATACGCAGTATTTT
TRBV28	TRBJ2-2	NA	TRBD2	CASSTPGLASNTGELFF	TGTGCCAGCAGTACTCCGGGACTAGCTTCTAACACCGGGGAGCTGTTTTTT
TRBV7-2	TRBJ2-7	NA	TRBD1	CASRRQGYEQYF	TGTGCCAGCAGACGACAGGGCTACGAGCAGTACTTC
TRBV28	TRBJ2-3	NA	NA	CASFHTGSNTQYF	TGTGCCAGCTTCCATACAGGGTCGAATACGCAGTATTTT
TRBV7-2	TRBJ1-1	NA	NA	CASSLGGASTEAFF	TGTGCCAGCAGCTTAGGGGGCGCGAGCACTGAAGCTTTCTTT
TRBV7-9	TRBJ1-1	NA	NA	CASSSLRPEAFF	TGTGCCAGCAGCTCCCTAAGGCCTGAAGCTTTCTTT
TRBV29-1	TRBJ1-2	NA	TRBD1	CSVEDKRGQATNYGYTF	TGCAGCGTTGAAGATAAGAGGGGACAGGCTACTAACTATGGCTACACCTTC
TRBV5-8	TRBJ2-3	NA	TRBD2	CASSKGTSGYTDTQYF	TGTGCCAGCAGCAAAGGGACTAGCGGGTACACAGATACGCAGTATTTT
TRBV28	TRBJ2-7	NA	NA	CASSLPAFYEQYF	TGTGCCAGCAGTTTACCAGCCTTCTACGAGCAGTACTTC
TRBV11-3	TRBJ2-7	NA	NA	CASSLGPSSYEQYF	TGTGCCAGCAGCTTAGGGCCCTCTTCCTACGAGCAGTACTTC
TRBV30	TRBJ2-7	NA	NA	CAWGQRGLGSYEQYF	TGTGCCTGGGGCCAAAGGGGACTGGGATCCTACGAGCAGTACTTC
TRBV5-1	TRBJ2-3	NA	TRBD1	CASSLLSGGNTDTQYF	TGCGCCAGCAGCTTGTTGTCAGGGGGCAACACAGATACGCAGTATTTT
TRBV7-8	TRBJ2-1	NA	NA	CASSLGYSGNYNEQFF	TGTGCCAGCAGCTTAGGCTATAGCGGTAACTACAATGAGCAGTTCTTC
TRBV5-6	TRBJ2-2	NA	NA	CASSSLGGTGELFF	TGTGCCAGCAGCTCCCTGGGTGGAACCGGGGAGCTGTTTTTT
TRBV28	TRBJ1-1	few	TRBD1	CASSQGASAEAFF	TGTGCCAGCAGTCAGGGGGCCAGCGCTGAAGCTTTCTTT
TRBV18	TRBJ2-7	NA	TRBD1	CASSPWDREDYEQYF	TGTGCCAGCTCACCATGGGACAGGGAAGACTACGAGCAGTACTTC
TRBV6-4	TRBJ2-3	many	NA	CASSAGAEDTQYF	TGTGCCAGCAGTGCAGGGGCTGAAGATACGCAGTATTTT
TRBV20-1	TRBJ1-2	few	NA	CSAQYGYTF	TGCAGTGCTCAATATGGCTACACCTTC
TRBV11-2	TRBJ2-5	few	NA	CASSLGMLPQETQYF	TGTGCCAGCAGCTTAGGGATGCTCCCACAAGAGACCCAGTACTTC
TRBV27	TRBJ2-5	many	TRBD2	CASSPIGTSGVSQYF	TGTGCCAGCAGCCCCATCGGGACTAGCGGGGTGTCCCAGTACTTC
TRBV28	TRBJ1-1	few	NA	CASSLRAGTRMNTEAFF	TGTGCCAGCAGTTTAAGAGCCGGGACACGGATGAACACTGAAGCTTTCTTT
TRBV7-2	TRBJ2-4	NA	TRBD1	CASSLRTGDIQYF	TGTGCCAGCAGCTTAAGGACAGGCGACATTCAGTACTTC
TRBV5-1	TRBJ2-2	NA	TRBD2	CASSSGLADTGELFF	TGCGCCAGCAGCTCGGGACTAGCAGACACCGGGGAGCTGTTTTTT
TRBV29-1	TRBJ2-5	NA	TRBD1	CSVSSTGTGGETQYF	TGCAGCGTTTCCAGCACCGGGACAGGGGGAGAGACCCAGTACTTC
TRBV9	TRBJ2-1	NA	TRBD2	CASSVAGGLHNEQFF	TGTGCCAGCAGCGTAGCGGGAGGGCTCCACAATGAGCAGTTCTTC
TRBV10-3	TRBJ1-5	NA	NA	CAIRGGSNQPQHF	TGTGCCATCAGGGGAGGAAGCAATCAGCCCCAGCATTTT
TRBV7-2	TRBJ2-5	NA	NA	CASSPFKETQYF	TGTGCCAGTTCGCCGTTTAAAGAGACCCAGTACTTC
TRBV28	TRBJ1-5	many	NA	CASIRNSNQPQHF	TGTGCCAGCATCCGAAATAGCAATCAGCCCCAGCATTTT
TRBV7-2	TRBJ2-5	NA	NA	CASSLIRGRYQETQYF	TGTGCCAGCAGCTTAATTAGGGGCCGGTACCAAGAGACCCAGTACTTC
TRBV5-1	TRBJ1-2	NA	NA	CASSPGVTNYGYTF	TGCGCCAGCAGCCCGGGAGTTACTAACTATGGCTACACCTTC
TRBV30	TRBJ2-2	NA	TRBD2	CAWRWIAGVNTGELFF	TGTGCCTGGAGATGGATAGCGGGGGTGAACACCGGGGAGCTGTTTTTT
TRBV5-6	TRBJ2-2	many	NA	CASSLVGSTGELFF	TGTGCCAGCAGCTTAGTTGGGAGCACCGGGGAGCTGTTTTTT
TRBV5-4	TRBJ2-1	NA	NA	CASSFNRDVEQFF	TGTGCCAGCAGCTTTAACAGGGACGTTGAGCAGTTCTTC
TRBV7-9	TRBJ1-1	few	TRBD1	CASSGGTGFAEAFF	TGTGCCAGCAGCGGGGGGACAGGGTTTGCTGAAGCTTTCTTT
TRBV20-1	TRBJ2-1	few	NA	CSARVNNEQFF	TGCAGTGCTAGAGTGAACAATGAGCAGTTCTTC
TRBV5-1	TRBJ2-2	few	NA	CASKVGNTGELFF	TGCGCCAGCAAGGTCGGGAACACCGGGGAGCTGTTTTTT
TRBV27	TRBJ2-2	NA	NA	CASSLSLTGELFF	TGTGCCAGCAGTTTATCCTTAACCGGGGAGCTGTTTTTT
TRBV7-9	TRBJ2-3	NA	NA	CASTGGRTQYF	TGTGCCAGCACTGGAGGGCGGACGCAGTATTTT
TRBV6-1	TRBJ1-5	NA	NA	CASSEFRGSNQPQHF	TGTGCCAGCAGTGAATTCAGGGGAAGCAATCAGCCCCAGCATTTT
TRBV4-3	TRBJ1-3	NA	NA	CASSQQPTGSGNTIYF	TGCGCCAGCAGCCAACAACCCACAGGGTCTGGAAACACCATATATTTT